The 5 T cell receptor beta chains reported below all come from one sample, sequenced in a study of blood T cell repertoires in COVID-19. Profiled with immunoSEQ multiplex PCR; TCRdb holds only in-frame clones, not every one. The sample consists of around 64,000 clones, about 75% of them appearing once. What was sequenced was PBMCs or T cells enriched from blood (not recorded which). These TCRs come from a woman aged 60-70 years who had been exposed to COVID-19.

The V gene is TRBV5-4, the J gene TRBJ1-2; D gene ambiguous. Germline assignment: CDR1 SGHNT and CDR2 YYREEE (reference sequence). The CDR3 extends over 15 amino acids. V lost 3 bases and J lost 5, with 17 bases in between. CDR3 nucleotides: TGTGCCAGCAGCTCGGACTCCTTTATAGGATATGGCTACACCTTC. Its translation: CASSSDSFIGYGYTF.

This clone was counted a few times. The chain carries TRBV7-2 and TRBJ2-7; tentative D call: TRBD1 (5 bases). V was shortened by 5 bases and J by 2 bases, with 13 bases between the two germline ends. Germline CDR1 and CDR2: SGHTA and FQGNSA. This CDR3 contains 14 residues. DNA for the CDR3: TGTGCCAGCAGCCACCTGGACAATCCCTACGAGCAGTACTTC. Encoded protein: CASSHLDNPYEQYF.

V and J are TRBV29-1 and TRBJ1-5, with a tentative D call TRBD1 (5 bases). Germline loops: CDR1 SQVTM, CDR2 ANQGSEA. This CDR3 spans 13 amino acids. Trimming cost V 8 bases and J 4 bases, with 15 bases left between them. The CDR3 bases are TGCAGCATCTCCGACAGTCTTAATCAGCCCCAGCATTTT. Translating it yields CSISDSLNQPQHF.

In this sample, this clone turned up once. The genes are TRBV2 and TRBJ1-1; TRBD1 aligns across 8 bases. CDR1 is SNHLY and CDR2 is FYNNEI in the germline V gene. This CDR3 spans 14 amino acids. With V trimmed by 6 bases and J by 1 base, 4 bases remained unmatched. DNA for the CDR3: TGTGCCAGCAGGAAAACAGGGGGGAACACTGAAGCTTTCTTT. Its translation is CASRKTGGNTEAFF.

V is TRBV11-2 and J is TRBJ2-1; possibly TRBD2 for D (6 bases). Germline V lookup: CDR1 SGHAT, CDR2 FQNNGV. The CDR3 totals 16 residues. Trimming removed 4 bases from V and 0 bases from J, with 13 bases in between. CDR3 nucleotides: TGTGCCAGCAGCTACGGCGGGGCCAGCTCCTACAATGAGCAGTTCTTC. Protein sequence: CASSYGGASSYNEQFF. Drawing the rest from reference TRBV11-2 and TRBJ2-1, the complete variable domain is EAGVAQSPRYKIIEKRQSVAFWCNPISGHATLYWYQQILGQGPKLLIQFQNNGVVDDSQLPKDRFSAERLKGVDSTLKIQPAKLEDSAVYLCASSYGGASSYNEQFFGPGTRLTVL.